This T cell receptor beta chain is drawn from a study of regulatory T cells in long-lasting Graves disease. Study-wide context: Persistent cases were those of Graves' disease that involved over 5 years of antithyroid drugs with positive TSH receptor antibodies.

Investigators prepared the TCR beta libraries by applying iRepertoire HTBI primers and Arm-PCR of CDR3 regions. TCRdb analysed the multiplex PCR reads with MiXCR anew, one entry per CDR3 protein. The sample lists fewer than 450,000 distinct CDR3 sequences; about 20% were seen once. V shed 1 base, J shed 3 bases, and the junction held 10 bases outside the gene matches. This CDR3 region has 16 residues. Looked up from germline, CDR1 is DFQATT and CDR2 is SNEGSKA (reference sequence). The sample's time point: persistent/refractory GD, antithyroid drugs over 5 years with positive TRAb. There was RNA extracted from PBMCs, and the TCR library was made from it. This clonotype has a handful of counts.

The chain joins TRBV20-1 to TRBJ2-7; 9 positions agree with TRBD2. The sample was peripheral blood mononuclear cells (PBMCs), taken when the disease was refractory, from a patient treated with antithyroid drugs. The sequence derives from a female donor with Graves disease. The CDR3 here is CSARGGLAGPIYEQYF. The CDR3 DNA follows: TGCAGTGCTAGAGGAGGGCTAGCGGGACCGATCTACGAGCAGTACTTC.